The 10 T cell receptor beta chains below were found in one sample sequenced in a study of OX40 agonist ivuxolimab in advanced cancers. TCRdb's copy holds only in-frame clones and misses some; the assay was immunoSEQ multiplex PCR. Among 65,000 to 75,000 clones listed, roughly four fifths were seen once. The source was CD4+ or CD8+ T cells sorted from blood, collected in a trial of the OX40 agonist ivuxolimab. The receptors were sampled from an adult with an advanced solid tumor such as melanoma, head and neck, liver or kidney cancer.

With respect to this clone: One end of the junction does not line up with germline, which may come from a read error. This sequence joins TRBV7-2 and TRBJ2-4; TRBD2 might be the D (6 bases). Germline V gene data show CDR1 as SGHTA and CDR2 as FQGNSA. This CDR3 spans 12 amino acids. CDR3: CASSLVGGYLDF. CDR3 DNA sequence: TGTGCCAGCAGCTTAGTTGGAGGGTATCTGGACTTC.

The CDR3 DNA reads TGTGCCACCGAGGACAGGGAGCGATGGACCGGGGAGCTGTTTTTT. This encodes CATEDRERWTGELFF. The chain has TRBV15 and TRBJ2-2, with 8 bases aligning to TRBD1. CDR1 is LNHNV, CDR2 YYDKDF, per germline (reference sequence). The V segment lost 8 bases and the J segment 5 bases; nucleotides outside the gene matches: 10. The CDR3 covers 15 residues.

The chain has TRBV6-1 and TRBJ2-1, with a weak D call TRBD2 (7 bases). V was clipped by 0 bases and J by 6 bases, with 9 bases between them. The CDR3 extends over 14 amino acids. Per germline, CDR1 MNHNS and CDR2 SASEGT. The chain's CDR3 is CASSEAGGPNEQFF. CDR3 nucleotides: TGTGCCAGCAGTGAAGCGGGGGGGCCCAATGAGCAGTTCTTC.

This rearrangement joins TRBV7-2 to TRBJ1-5; the match to TRBD1 covers 7 bases. V lost 3 bases to trimming and J lost 6 bases; unmatched junction nucleotides: 5. The V gene's germline CDR1 is SGHTA and CDR2 FQGNSA. The CDR3 length is 14 residues. The CDR3 DNA reads as TGTGCCAGCAGCTTCCAACAGGGGAGTCAGCCCCAGCATTTT. It yields the protein CASSFQQGSQPQHF.

The chain has TRBV30 and TRBJ2-1; a weak D match, TRBD2 (6 bases). This CDR3 region has 15 residues. Per the germline V gene, CDR1 is GTSNPN and CDR2 is SVGIG (reference sequence). Trimming stripped 5 bases from V and 8 bases from J, with 22 bases between. The CDR3 nucleotides read TGTGCCTGGGGGTCGGGTCGATCGGGAGTCGATGAGCAGTTCTTC. The encoded protein is CAWGSGRSGVDEQFF.

V gene TRBV19 combines with J gene TRBJ1-5; D may be TRBD1 (5 bases). Germline-derived CDR1 and CDR2 are LNHDA and SQIVND (reference sequence). The CDR3 extends over 15 amino acids. V was cut by 2 bases and J by 2 bases, with 10 bases left in between. This chain's CDR3 is CASSIQGWGNQPQHF. In DNA, the CDR3 is TGTGCCAGTAGTATACAGGGCTGGGGCAATCAGCCCCAGCATTTT.

The V and J genes are TRBV5-4 and TRBJ2-3; 9 bases align to TRBD2. Per the germline V gene, CDR1 is SGHNT and CDR2 is YYREEE (reference sequence). The V segment lost 4 bases and the J segment 3 bases; nucleotides outside the gene matches: 6. This CDR3 contains 15 residues. The CDR3 nucleotides read TGTGCCAGCAGCCGGCCGGGACTAGCTACAGATACGCAGTATTTT. Amino acids: CASSRPGLATDTQYF.

CDR3 DNA: TGCGCCAGCAGCTCGGACCTAGCGGGGGGGCCCGCGCAGTATTTT. It encodes CASSSDLAGGPAQYF. The chain combines TRBV5-1 with TRBJ2-3; 12 nucleotides match TRBD2. Germline V gives CDR1 SGHRS, CDR2 YFSETQ. This CDR3 is built from 15 residues. The trim removed 3 bases at V and 10 bases at J, leaving 9 bases unmatched.

The CDR3 protein is CASSGLKETQYF. Written as DNA, the CDR3 is TGTGCCTCTTCGGGCCTTAAAGAGACCCAGTACTTC. V is TRBV15 and J is TRBJ2-5; D is unclear. V lost 11 bases and J 3 bases, leaving 13 bases between the germline ends. The length of the CDR3 is 12 residues. The germline V gene has CDR1 LNHNV and CDR2 YYDKDF (reference sequence).

V is TRBV5-6 and J is TRBJ2-7; 8 nucleotides align to TRBD1. V shed 5 bases and J 9 bases; nucleotides not matched to a gene: 4. Germline CDR1 SGHDT, CDR2 YYEEEE. This CDR3 is 11 amino acids long. In DNA form, the CDR3 reads TGTGCCAGCAGGGGCGGGACAGGGCAGTACGTC. Protein sequence: CASRGGTGQYV.